This T cell receptor (beta chain) was sequenced in a study of shared clonotypes between healthy human individuals. Background on the study: The composition of the donors was a couple of women and three men aged 18 to 49. CD4 naive and CD4 memory each took three plates per donor, while CD8 naive took two and CD8 memory one.

V was shortened by 4 bases and J by 6 bases, with 25 bases between the two germline ends. The CDR3 has 17 residues. Germline V CDR1 and CDR2: ENHRY, SYGVKD. There were no recent acute infections or vaccinations among the donors, who were healthy HIV-negative adults. The repertoire was sequenced with immunoSEQ multiplex PCR; TCRdb's copy has only in-frame clones and lacks some. The data show around 320,000 clones, more than 75% seen once. The chain couples TRBV10-3 to TRBJ2-7, with D possibly called TRBD1 or TRBD2 (5 bases each). The sequence was obtained from a man between 18 and 35 years old in good health. Specimen: memory CD8+ T cells sorted from blood. Subset denoted: CD45RO+ cells pooled with CCR7-negative TemRA cells. CDR3 protein: CAISGRVGAVPAGEQYF. The CDR3 DNA is TGTGCCATCAGTGGTAGAGTTGGGGCGGTCCCGGCGGGCGAGCAGTACTTC.